The 14 T cell receptor beta chains given below trace back to one sample, sequenced in a study of low-dose radiotherapy and immunotherapy resistance in tumors. With TRAV- and TRBV-specific primers, first-strand cDNA was made, covering the alpha and beta chains. TCRs underwent approximately 20 PCR cycles of amplification with a constant-region primer and V-primer adapter. From the reads, TCRdb called clonotypes with MiXCR, one entry per CDR3 protein. This sample has 70,000 to 95,000 distinct CDR3 sequences, with about 18% found just once. The sample's time point: before trial treatment. The sample consisted of PBMCs, taken before treatment. These receptor sequences come from a male donor with prostate cancer.

This clonotype has a count of ten or more. The chain recombines TRBV20-1 with TRBJ2-1; D gene ambiguous. There are 14 residues in the CDR3. Germline CDR1 reads DFQATT; CDR2 reads SNEGSKA (reference sequence). Trimming took 6 bases from V and 5 from J, leaving 17 bases between them. CDR3 sequence reads: CSAQTWARNNEQFF. The CDR3 DNA sequence: TGCAGTGCCCAGACTTGGGCTAGGAACAATGAGCAGTTCTTC.

This clonotype has at least ten counts. The chain has TRBV29-1 and TRBJ2-3; maybe TRBD2 (5 bases). V was clipped by 7 bases and J by 0 bases, with 11 bases between them. Germline CDR1 is SQVTM and CDR2 is ANQGSEA. The CDR3 spans 13 residues. As DNA, the CDR3 is TGCAGCGGTGTGACGGGAAGCACAGATACGCAGTATTTT. Its protein is CSGVTGSTDTQYF.

This clonotype was detected many times. The V call is TRBV3-1, the J call TRBJ2-5, with D possibly matching TRBD2 (5 bases). Germline values: CDR1 LGHDT, CDR2 YNNKEL (reference sequence). V was cut by 2 bases and J by 2 bases, with 9 bases left in between. There are 14 residues in the CDR3. The CDR3 loop is CASSQRGSQETQYF. DNA of the CDR3: TGTGCCAGCAGCCAACGGGGAAGTCAAGAGACCCAGTACTTC.

This clonotype has at least ten counts. The V gene is TRBV11-1, the J gene TRBJ1-1; 7 bases are a match to TRBD1. The CDR3 loop spans 13 amino acids. V lost 3 bases and J lost 5; bases outside the gene matches: 3. Per germline, CDR1 SGHAT and CDR2 FQDESV (reference sequence). The CDR3 region has the DNA TGTGCCAGCAGCTTGAAACAGGGGACTGAAGCTTTCTTT. The encoded protein is CASSLKQGTEAFF.

This clonotype was seen many times. V usage is TRBV5-1 and J usage is TRBJ2-3; tentatively, D is TRBD1 (5 bases). Between the trimmed V and J ends, which lost 4 bases and 2 bases, there was a span of 8 bases. The CDR3 runs to 13 residues. CDR1 SGHRS and CDR2 YFSETQ come from the germline V gene. CDR3 in amino acids: CASSQGFTDTQYF. As DNA, the CDR3 is TGCGCCAGCAGCCAGGGATTCACAGATACGCAGTATTTT.

J is TRBJ2-3 and V is TRBV6-2 or TRBV6-3, with D perhaps assigned TRBD1 or TRBD2 (5 bases each). V lost 5 bases and J 6 bases, leaving 9 bases between the germline ends. The CDR3 loop spans 12 amino acids. Germline values: CDR1 MNHEY, CDR2 SVGEGT. CDR3 sequence reads: CASSDWGDTQYF. CDR3 coding DNA: TGTGCCAGCAGTGACTGGGGGGATACGCAGTATTTT.

In this sample, this clonotype turned up many times. CDR3 protein: CASRRDTYEQYF. Written as DNA, the CDR3 is TGTGCAAGTCGCCGGGACACCTACGAGCAGTACTTC. The chain is built from TRBV12-2 and TRBJ2-7; TRBD1 reflects the table's D call only, with no check against the DNA. TRBV12-2 is a pseudogene locus. The CDR3 consists of 12 residues.

This clonotype was found many times. The rearrangement joins TRBV29-1 to TRBJ2-1; D unclear. The V gene's germline CDR1 is SQVTM and CDR2 ANQGSEA. The CDR3 sequence is 16 residues long. Trimming shortened V by 2 bases and J by 4 bases, and 18 bases separated the two germline ends. The CDR3 loop is CSVEFGRYARYNEQFF. The DNA of the CDR3 is TGCAGCGTTGAATTTGGCAGGTACGCAAGGTACAATGAGCAGTTCTTC.

The rearrangement joins TRBV29-1 to TRBJ1-1; D not resolved. Per the germline V gene, CDR1 is SQVTM and CDR2 is ANQGSEA. V lost 2 bases, J lost 1 base, and 8 bases lay in between. The length of the CDR3 is 13 residues. DNA for the CDR3: TGCAGCGTTGAAATGGCTAGGAACACTGAAGCTTTCTTT. This encodes CSVEMARNTEAFF. The full variable domain, completed using reference TRBV29-1 and TRBJ1-1, is SAVISQKPSRDICQRGTSLTIQCQVDSQVTMMFWYRQQPGQSLTLIATANQGSEATYESGFVIDKFPISRPNLTFSTLTVSNMSPEDSSIYLCSVEMARNTEAFFGQGTRLTVV.

This clonotype was observed at least ten times. The chain is built from TRBV2 and TRBJ1-4; perhaps TRBD1 as D (6 bases). The germline V and J ends were trimmed by 4 bases and 7 bases, with 13 bases remaining between them. Looked up from germline, CDR1 is SNHLY and CDR2 is FYNNEI. This CDR3 comprises 14 residues. The CDR3 here is CASSVSRGAEKLFF. For the CDR3, the DNA is TGTGCCAGCAGTGTAAGCAGGGGCGCTGAAAAACTGTTTTTT.

This clonotype was counted many times. V and J are TRBV29-1 and TRBJ2-5; D gene uncertain. The V and J ends lost 6 bases and 5 bases respectively, with 16 bases between them. Per the germline V gene, CDR1 is SQVTM and CDR2 is ANQGSEA. The CDR3 spans 13 residues. CDR3 protein: CSVHRPVGETQYF. The CDR3 DNA reads TGCAGCGTCCACCGACCAGTAGGGGAGACCCAGTACTTC.

V and J are TRBV29-1 and TRBJ2-5, with D perhaps being TRBD1 or TRBD2 (7 bases each). The V gene's germline CDR1 is SQVTM and CDR2 ANQGSEA. Trimming took off 6 bases at V and 5 bases at J, with 25 bases between the two ends. CDR3 size: 16 residues. CDR3 region: CSVSLMGGGAEETQYF. In DNA, the CDR3 is TGCAGCGTATCTCTCATGGGAGGGGGCGCCGAGGAGACCCAGTACTTC.

This clonotype appeared many times. The chain is built from TRBV6-6 and TRBJ1-5, with D possibly TRBD1 on 5 matching bases. Germline loops: CDR1 MNHNY, CDR2 SVGAGI (reference sequence). V shed 5 bases and J shed 1 base, with 18 bases lying between them. CDR3 length: 17 residues. CDR3 loop: CASSPQRGEGSNQPQHF. CDR3 sequence (DNA): TGTGCCAGCAGTCCCCAACGGGGGGAAGGAAGCAATCAGCCCCAGCATTTT.

V gene TRBV14 combines with J gene TRBJ2-2; D gene ambiguous. Germline V lookup: CDR1 SGHDN, CDR2 FVKESK. The CDR3 has 14 amino acids. V was pared by 4 bases and J by 4 bases, with 10 bases between. DNA of the CDR3: TGTGCCAGCAGCCCTATTTGGTCCACCGGGGAGCTGTTTTTT. This gives the protein CASSPIWSTGELFF.